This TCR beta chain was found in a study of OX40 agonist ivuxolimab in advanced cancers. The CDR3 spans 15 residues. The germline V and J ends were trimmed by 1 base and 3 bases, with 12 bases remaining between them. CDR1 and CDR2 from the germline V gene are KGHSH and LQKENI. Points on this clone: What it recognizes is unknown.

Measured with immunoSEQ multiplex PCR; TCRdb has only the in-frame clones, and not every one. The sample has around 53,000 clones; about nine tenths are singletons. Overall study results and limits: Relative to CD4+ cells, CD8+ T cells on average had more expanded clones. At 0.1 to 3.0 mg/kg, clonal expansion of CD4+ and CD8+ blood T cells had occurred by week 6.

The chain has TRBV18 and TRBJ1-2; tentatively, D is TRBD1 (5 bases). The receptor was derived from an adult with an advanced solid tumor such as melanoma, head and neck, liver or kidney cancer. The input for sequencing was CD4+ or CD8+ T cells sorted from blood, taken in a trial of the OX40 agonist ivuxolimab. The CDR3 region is CASSPLAREDYGYTF. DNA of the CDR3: TGTGCCAGCTCACCACTCGCCAGGGAGGACTATGGCTACACCTTC.